This TCR beta chain was retrieved from a study of T-cell memory formation after mild COVID-19. Regarding the study as a whole: Mainly CM and EM harbored the contracting CD4+ clones; mainly EMRA harbored the CD8+ ones. A second wave expanding day 15 to 37 was CD4+-biased; contracting clones were balanced. Researchers found some responding clones in pre-infection memory, a sign that cross-reactive memory joined.

Trimming pared 4 bases from V and 7 bases from J, leaving 11 bases between. CDR3 length: 12 residues. The germline CDR1 and CDR2 sequences are SEHNR and FQNEAQ (reference sequence). TCR alpha and TCR beta cDNA libraries carrying sample barcodes and UMIs were produced by 5'RACE using constant-segment primers. TCRdb ran MiXCR on the 5' RACE reads and lists one entry per CDR3 protein. The table lists about 160,000 distinct CDR3 sequences, around 30% of them singletons. Remarks on this clonotype: Antigen unknown.

V usage is TRBV7-9 and J usage is TRBJ2-7; D might be TRBD1 (5 bases). The TCR originated in an adult woman who had mild COVID-19 (a few samples of this study predate the infection). Cell type and time point are not known. Source material: PBMCs or a T cell subset sorted from them (not recorded which). CDR3 residues: CASSSRVNEQYF. The CDR3, as DNA: TGTGCCAGCAGCTCCAGGGTTAATGAGCAGTACTTC.